Given below is one TCR beta chain in context. In assigning cohorts, the study relied on participant-reported clinical history. Only in-frame clones appear in the TCRdb table, and some are missing; sequencing was by immunoSEQ multiplex PCR. The sample yields some 210,000 clones, roughly 86% seen once. Germline CDR1 KGHDR, CDR2 SFDVKD. The CDR3 spans 15 residues. J lost 2 bases, V lost 5 bases, and 6 bases had no gene match. This sample is part of a study of blood T cell repertoires in COVID-19. Background on the study: In each case, the material was cDNA or gDNA derived from T cells, B-cell-depleted T cells, or PBMCs.

Sequencing was done on a sample of PBMCs or T cells enriched from blood (not recorded which). The rearrangement uses TRBV24-1 and TRBJ2-3, with TRBD1 identical over 7 bases. This receptor was taken from a man aged 18-30 years with acute COVID-19. CDR3 DNA: TGTGCCACCAGTGGACCGACAGGGTACACAGATACGCAGTATTTT. This sequence encodes CATSGPTGYTDTQYF.